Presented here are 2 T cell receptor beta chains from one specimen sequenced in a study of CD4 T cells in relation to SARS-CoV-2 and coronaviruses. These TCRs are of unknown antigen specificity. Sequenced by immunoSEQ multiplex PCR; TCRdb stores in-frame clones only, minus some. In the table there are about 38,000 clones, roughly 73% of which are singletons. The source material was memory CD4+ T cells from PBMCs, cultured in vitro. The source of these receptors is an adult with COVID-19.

The CDR3 is CASSLDRENSPLHF. The CDR3 bases are TGTGCCAGCAGCTTGGACAGGGAGAATTCACCCCTCCACTTT. The chain joins TRBV7-3 to TRBJ1-6; TRBD1 aligns across 8 bases. Germline V gene sequence: CDR1 SGHTA, CDR2 FQGTGA. With V trimmed by 3 bases and J by 7 bases, 2 bases remained unmatched. The CDR3 is made up of 14 amino acids.

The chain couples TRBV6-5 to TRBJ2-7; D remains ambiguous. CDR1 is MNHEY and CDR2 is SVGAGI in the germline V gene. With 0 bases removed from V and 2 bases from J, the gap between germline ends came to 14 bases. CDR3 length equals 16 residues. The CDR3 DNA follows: TGTGCCAGCAGTTACTCCATACTCGAAATCGCCTACGAGCAGTACTTC. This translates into CASSYSILEIAYEQYF.